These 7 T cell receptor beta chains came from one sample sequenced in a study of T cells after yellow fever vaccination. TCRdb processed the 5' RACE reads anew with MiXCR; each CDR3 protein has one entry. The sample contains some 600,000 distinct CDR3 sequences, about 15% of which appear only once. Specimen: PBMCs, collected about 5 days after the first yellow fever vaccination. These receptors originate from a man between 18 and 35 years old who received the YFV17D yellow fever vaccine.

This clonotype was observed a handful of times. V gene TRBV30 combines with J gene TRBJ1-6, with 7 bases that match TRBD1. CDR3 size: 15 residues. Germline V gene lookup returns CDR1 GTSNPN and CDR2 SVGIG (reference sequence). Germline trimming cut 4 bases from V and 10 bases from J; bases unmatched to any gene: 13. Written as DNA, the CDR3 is TGTGCCTGGACCCCCAGGGGGGCTGGAATCTCACCCCTCCACTTT. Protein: CAWTPRGAGISPLHF.

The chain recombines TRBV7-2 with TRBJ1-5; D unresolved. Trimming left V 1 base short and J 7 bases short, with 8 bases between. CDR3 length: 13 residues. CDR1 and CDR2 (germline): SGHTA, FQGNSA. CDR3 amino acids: CASSLVFGQPQHF. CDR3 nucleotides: TGTGCCAGCAGCTTAGTTTTCGGACAGCCCCAGCATTTT. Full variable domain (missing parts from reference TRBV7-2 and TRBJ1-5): GAGVSQSPSNKVTEKGKDVELRCDPISGHTALYWYRQSLGQGLEFLIYFQGNSAPDKSGLPSDRFSAERTGGSVSTLTIQRTQQEDSAVYLCASSLVFGQPQHFGDGTRLSIL.

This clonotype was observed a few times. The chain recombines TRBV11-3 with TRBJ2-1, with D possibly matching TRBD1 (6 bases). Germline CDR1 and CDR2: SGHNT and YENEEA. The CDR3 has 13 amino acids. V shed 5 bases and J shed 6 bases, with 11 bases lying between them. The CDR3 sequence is CASSGGGFNEQFF. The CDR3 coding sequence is TGTGCCAGCAGCGGGGGCGGTTTCAATGAGCAGTTCTTC.

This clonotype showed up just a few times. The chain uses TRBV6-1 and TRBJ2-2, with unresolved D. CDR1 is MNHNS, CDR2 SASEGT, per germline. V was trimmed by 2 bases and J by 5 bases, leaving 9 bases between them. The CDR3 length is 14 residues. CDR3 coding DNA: TGTGCCAGCAGTGAACAGTTCGAGACCGGGGAGCTGTTTTTT. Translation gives CASSEQFETGELFF.

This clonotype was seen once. Written as DNA, the CDR3 is TGTGCCACCCACAGGGACCAAAATGAAAAACTGTTTTTT. This gives the protein CATHRDQNEKLFF. The J gene is TRBJ1-4, the V gene TRBV18; perhaps TRBD1 as D (6 bases). CDR1 is KGHSH and CDR2 is LQKENI in the germline V gene. This CDR3 region has 13 residues. The V end was cut by 10 bases, the J end by 5 bases, with 14 bases between.

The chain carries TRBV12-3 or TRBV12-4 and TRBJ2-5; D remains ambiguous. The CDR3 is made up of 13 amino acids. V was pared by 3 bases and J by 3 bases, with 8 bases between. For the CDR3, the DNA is TGTGCCAGCAGTTTTTGGGCGGAAGAGACCCAGTACTTC. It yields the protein CASSFWAEETQYF.

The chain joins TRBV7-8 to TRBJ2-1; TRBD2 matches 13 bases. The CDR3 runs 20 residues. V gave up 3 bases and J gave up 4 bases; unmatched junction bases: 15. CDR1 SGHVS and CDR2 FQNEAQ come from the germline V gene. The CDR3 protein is CASSLGLRLAGGEIYNEQFF. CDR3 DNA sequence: TGTGCCAGCAGCTTGGGGCTAAGACTAGCGGGGGGCGAGATTTACAATGAGCAGTTCTTC.